These T cell receptor beta chains were read from a single sample in a study of OX40 agonist ivuxolimab in advanced cancers. TCRdb's copy holds only in-frame clones and misses some; the assay was immunoSEQ multiplex PCR. The repertoire holds tens of thousands of clones, with 88% as singletons. The sample was CD4+ or CD8+ T cells sorted from blood, taken in a trial of the OX40 agonist ivuxolimab. The receptors were sampled from an adult with an advanced solid tumor such as melanoma, head and neck, liver or kidney cancer. Each CDR3 is given with its conserved first and last residue. The D gene is left open where the match is weak. For some rows the clone size is stated as once, few or many, or as a class when expanded; others skip it.

CASSQDVMRGGGYTF	TRBJ1-2	NA	TRBV4-1	NA
CASSESRDNAQYF	TRBJ2-3	NA	TRBV6-1	NA
CASSPPDPDGDYGYTF	TRBJ1-2	NA	TRBV28	NA
CASSPSEEGEYSYNEQFF	TRBJ2-1	NA	TRBV4-2	NA
CASSEDGGLARRNF	TRBJ2-3	NA	TRBV6-5	TRBD2
CASSLDGTGGNEKLFF	TRBJ1-4	once	TRBV5-1	TRBD1
CASNPADRAYGYTF	TRBJ1-2	NA	TRBV19	TRBD1
CSVGLPDRGYTEAFF	TRBJ1-1	NA	TRBV29-1	TRBD1
CSVESAGGNYGYTF	TRBJ1-2	NA	TRBV29-1	NA
CASSEARTGTF	TRBJ1-2	NA	TRBV2	TRBD1
CASSNDPGDEKLFF	TRBJ1-4	NA	TRBV18	NA
CSAIKVFEQFF	TRBJ2-1	NA	TRBV20-1	NA
CASSDKWDRGSSAFF	TRBJ1-1	once	TRBV6-1	TRBD1
CALGVPNEKLFF	TRBJ1-4	once	TRBV2	NA
CASSPGSVWEQYF	TRBJ2-7	NA	TRBV6-1	NA
CAWSLPSGGWKTQYF	TRBJ2-5	NA	TRBV30	TRBD2
CASSLVQGLRSPLHF	TRBJ1-6	once	TRBV7-2	NA
CASSYASWLNNQPQHF	TRBJ1-5	NA	TRBV6-6	NA
CASRWGISGTGRSEQYF	TRBJ2-7	NA	TRBV5-8	TRBD1
CASSGQGTLADTQYF	TRBJ2-3	NA	TRBV19	TRBD1
CAEGTGGDEQYF	TRBJ2-7	NA	TRBV6-1	TRBD1
CASSLLRGWDNEQFF	TRBJ2-1	NA	TRBV7-9	NA
CASSQGTSGGSYEQYF	TRBJ2-7	NA	TRBV4-2	TRBD2
CASILSPRLNTEAFF	TRBJ1-1	NA	TRBV19	NA
CASSYRTGNHQPQHF	TRBJ1-5	NA	TRBV5-8	TRBD1
CASSLLGPSDTEAFF	TRBJ1-1	once	TRBV7-9	NA
CASSPLRRDRGASYEQYF	TRBJ2-7	NA	TRBV11-2	TRBD1
CASSLGLAGGNEQFF	TRBJ2-1	NA	TRBV5-1	TRBD2
CAGNRDRAYEQYF	TRBJ2-7	NA	TRBV2	TRBD1
CASSLSGVAGELFF	TRBJ2-2	few	TRBV7-3	NA
CASSPPGGTDTQYF	TRBJ2-3	NA	TRBV7-3	NA
CASSLAGITDTQYF	TRBJ2-3	once	TRBV7-3	NA
CASGVGQGYIEAFF	TRBJ1-1	once	TRBV28	TRBD1
CASRPKQGADEQYF	TRBJ2-7	NA	TRBV27	TRBD1
CAIRADFKRRAFF	TRBJ1-1	NA	TRBV10-3	NA
CASSRGTGAATDTQYF	TRBJ2-3	few	TRBV7-3	TRBD1
CASSFRQGAYEQYF	TRBJ2-7	NA	TRBV7-9	TRBD1
CASSLPSGGEQYF	TRBJ2-7	NA	TRBV5-1	TRBD1
CASSPQDREAYNEQFF	TRBJ2-1	NA	TRBV18	NA
CASRQGGGVQPQHF	TRBJ1-5	NA	TRBV19	TRBD1
CASSERGLAVRGETQYF	TRBJ2-5	once	TRBV6-1	TRBD2
CASSLLPAGHSGNTIYF	TRBJ1-3	NA	TRBV7-3	NA
CASSLDRDAEQYF	TRBJ2-7	once	TRBV11-2	NA
CASSLALAPYEQYF	TRBJ2-7	few	TRBV28	NA
CASSPQGNTEAFF	TRBJ1-1	NA	TRBV18	NA
CASSQGTSGTGLNEAFF	TRBJ1-1	NA	TRBV4-3	TRBD1
CASDRDRSVYGYTF	TRBJ1-2	NA	TRBV2	TRBD1
CASSNQGGGDTQYF	TRBJ2-3	NA	TRBV6-4	NA
CASSEQGRYGYTF	TRBJ1-2	NA	TRBV7-9	TRBD1
CASSENREAFF	TRBJ1-1	NA	TRBV6-5	NA
CASSLLGGRNTQYF	TRBJ2-3	NA	TRBV7-9	TRBD1
CASSVGAQGQPQHF	TRBJ1-5	NA	TRBV9	NA
CASSLSPSNEKLFF	TRBJ1-4	NA	TRBV7-2	NA
CASSESGGYGYGYTF	TRBJ1-2	NA	TRBV25-1	NA
CASSLLAYEQYF	TRBJ2-7	NA	TRBV7-2	NA
CASSPGQGRDEQYF	TRBJ2-7	once	TRBV9	TRBD1
CASSQEGFSYEQYF	TRBJ2-7	NA	TRBV7-9	NA
CASSLAGTSGGQETQYF	TRBJ2-5	few	TRBV7-2	TRBD2
CASRTGGTEAFF	TRBJ1-1	NA	TRBV6-5	NA
CASSPLTGKNTGELFF	TRBJ2-2	NA	TRBV18	NA